Listed below are T cell receptor beta chains from one sample, sequenced in a study of blood T cell repertoires in COVID-19. The data were produced by immunoSEQ multiplex PCR, yet TCRdb's version contains in-frame clones alone and is incomplete. The table has about 240,000 clones, approximately 82% seen once. The sample was peripheral blood. The receptors shown here come from a woman younger than 30 with acute or convalescent COVID-19. Both conserved end residues are part of each CDR3. The D gene is left open where the match is weak.

J: TRBJ1-2
V: TRBV20-1
D: .
CDR3: CSPEAGYTF
DNA: TGCAGTCCCGAGGCTGGCTACACCTTC

J: TRBJ2-3
V: TRBV6-5
D: .
CDR3: CASSPRTDTQYF
DNA: TGTGCCAGCAGCCCACGGACAGATACGCAGTATTTT

J: TRBJ2-1
V: TRBV5-4
D: TRBD2
CDR3: CASSLGLADNEQFF
DNA: TGTGCCAGCAGTCTCGGACTAGCGGACAATGAGCAGTTCTTC

J: TRBJ1-5
V: TRBV2
D: .
CDR3: CASSEIAIGLLANQPQHF
DNA: TGTGCCAGCAGTGAGATCGCCATCGGGTTATTAGCCAATCAGCCCCAGCATTTT

J: TRBJ1-1
V: TRBV6-5
D: .
CDR3: CASSYSLTDLEAFF
DNA: TGTGCCAGCAGTTACTCGCTAACTGATCTTGAAGCTTTCTTT

J: TRBJ2-7
V: TRBV5-1
D: TRBD1
CDR3: CASSKQRQGYEQYF
DNA: TGCGCCAGCAGCAAACAACGACAGGGCTACGAGCAGTACTTC

J: TRBJ2-3
V: TRBV28
D: .
CDR3: CASSLFPSSTDTQYF
DNA: TGTGCCAGCAGTTTATTCCCGTCCTCCACAGATACGCAGTATTTT

J: TRBJ1-6
V: TRBV11-2
D: .
CDR3: CASLGAGSPLHF
DNA: TGTGCCAGCTTGGGGGCTGGCTCACCCCTCCACTTT

J: TRBJ2-1
V: TRBV27
D: TRBD2
CDR3: CASSLGLAGDEQFF
DNA: TGTGCCAGCAGTCTGGGACTAGCGGGCGATGAGCAGTTCTTC

J: TRBJ2-5
V: TRBV5-1
D: .
CDR3: CASSEPPRKETQYF
DNA: TGCGCCAGCAGCGAGCCCCCGAGGAAAGAGACCCAGTACTTC